The 15 T cell receptor beta chains in this list originate from one sample, sequenced in a study of CD8+ T cells in alopecia areata. The sequencing template was cDNA reverse transcribed from extracted RNA. Profiled with immunoSEQ multiplex PCR; TCRdb holds only in-frame clones, not every one. The table shows more than 100,000 clones, with 45% to 65% occurring only once. The sequenced sample was CD4+ T cells sorted from blood, obtained at week 0. These receptors came from a human donor with alopecia areata.

The chain combines TRBV5-4 with TRBJ1-1, with D possibly TRBD1 on 5 matching bases. Germline-derived CDR1 and CDR2 are SGHNT and YYREEE (reference sequence). V lost 4 bases and J lost 4, with 17 bases in between. The CDR3 runs to 15 residues. The CDR3 DNA reads TGTGCCAGCAGCGACCCATCATCGGGGGGCACTGAAGCTTTCTTT. Translated, it gives CASSDPSSGGTEAFF.

This rearrangement joins TRBV19 to TRBJ1-2; the D is unclear. From germline, CDR1 is LNHDA and CDR2 SQIVND (reference sequence). This CDR3 is 12 amino acids long. Trimming removed 10 bases at V and 5 bases at J, with 14 bases between. The CDR3: CATPGDPYGYTF. Written as DNA, the CDR3 is TGTGCCACCCCAGGAGACCCTTATGGCTACACCTTC.

This chain uses TRBV5-6 with TRBJ1-1; D ambiguous. Per the germline V gene, CDR1 is SGHDT and CDR2 is YYEEEE. The CDR3 consists of 12 residues. V was cut by 4 bases and J by 2 bases, with 6 bases left in between. The CDR3 loop is CASSRVNTEAFF. CDR3 DNA: TGTGCCAGCAGCAGGGTTAACACTGAAGCTTTCTTT.

V is TRBV6-5 and J is TRBJ2-7; D not certain. CDR3 size: 13 residues. The V gene lost 6 bases and the J gene lost 2 bases, with 11 bases spanning the gap. CDR1 and CDR2 (germline): MNHEY, SVGAGI. The CDR3 DNA follows: TGTGCCAGCAGCTCGGACGTAACCTACGAGCAGTACTTC. It is translated as CASSSDVTYEQYF.

This chain uses TRBV4-1 with TRBJ2-2; perhaps TRBD1 as D (6 bases). The CDR3 has 14 amino acids. Germline values: CDR1 MGHRA, CDR2 YSYEKL. V was clipped by 3 bases and J by 8 bases, with 13 bases between them. The CDR3 DNA follows: TGCGCCAGCAGCCAGGGAGCCGGGACAGGGGAGCTGTTTTTT. This encodes CASSQGAGTGELFF.

This clone turned up a few times. The genes are TRBV15 and TRBJ1-5; unclear D gene. The germline V gene has CDR1 LNHNV and CDR2 YYDKDF (reference sequence). The CDR3 totals 15 residues. Trimming removed 0 bases at V and 2 bases at J, with 8 bases between. This CDR3 is CATSRDRWGNQPQHF. CDR3 sequence (DNA): TGTGCCACCAGCAGAGATCGGTGGGGCAATCAGCCCCAGCATTTT.

V usage is TRBV15 and J usage is TRBJ1-5; 10 bases line up with TRBD1. Trimming removed 5 bases from V and 6 bases from J; junction bases left unmatched: 7. Germline CDR1 LNHNV, CDR2 YYDKDF (reference sequence). The CDR3 spans 15 residues. The CDR3 DNA is TGTGCCACCAGCGAAAGGGGACAGGGGAGTCAGCCCCAGCATTTT. Its translation: CATSERGQGSQPQHF.

The chain carries TRBV6-5 and TRBJ2-1; a weak D match, TRBD2 (7 bases). The germline V gene has CDR1 MNHEY and CDR2 SVGAGI. The V gene lost 6 bases and the J gene lost 16 bases, with 22 bases spanning the gap. The CDR3 spans 13 residues. The CDR3: CASRRTRGGGGFF. The CDR3 DNA reads as TGTGCCAGCAGACGCACTCGAGGGGGGGGCGGCTTCTTC.

The rearrangement links TRBV7-3 to TRBJ2-7, with D unclear. The length of the CDR3 is 15 residues. The V and J ends lost 4 bases and 3 bases respectively, with 16 bases between them. Germline V gene data show CDR1 as SGHTA and CDR2 as FQGTGA. The CDR3 is CASSSGPPLLYEQYF. CDR3 in DNA: TGTGCCAGCAGCTCGGGCCCTCCCCTCCTCTACGAGCAGTACTTC.

About this clone: Additional DNA sequences in this sample encode the identical CDR3. CDR3: CAWSVGSGRSYNEQFF. CDR3 nucleotide sequence: TGTGCCTGGAGTGTGGGCAGCGGGAGATCTTACAATGAGCAGTTCTTC. The chain uses TRBV30 and TRBJ2-1; 8 bases are shared with TRBD2. The V gene's germline CDR1 is GTSNPN and CDR2 SVGIG (reference sequence). The length of the CDR3 is 16 residues. V was pared by 0 bases and J by 4 bases, with 8 bases of the junction left unmatched.

CDR3 amino acids: CASSYTTGGVTDTQYF. The DNA for the CDR3 is TGTGCCAGCAGTTACACAACAGGGGGCGTCACAGATACGCAGTATTTT. This chain uses TRBV6-6 with TRBJ2-3; 9 bases agree with TRBD1. The CDR3 has 16 amino acids. From germline, CDR1 is MNHNY and CDR2 SVGAGI (reference sequence). V was pared by 2 bases and J by 2 bases, with 5 bases of the junction left unmatched.

This clone was recorded a few times. The CDR3 nucleotides read TGTGCCAGCAGCTTAGGACTAGCGGGGATCACCGGGGAGCTGTTTTTT. It is translated as CASSLGLAGITGELFF. The gene calls are TRBV7-2 and TRBJ2-2; 11 bases fit TRBD2. Looked up from germline, CDR1 is SGHTA and CDR2 is FQGNSA. The CDR3 has 16 residues. Losses at the gene ends were 1 base for V and 4 bases for J; bases not matched to a gene: 2.

The genes are TRBV29-1 and TRBJ2-3; weak D call: TRBD1 (6 bases). The V and J ends lost 3 bases and 4 bases respectively, with 23 bases between them. The CDR3 has 17 residues. The V gene's germline CDR1 is SQVTM and CDR2 ANQGSEA. CDR3 sequence (DNA): TGCAGCGTTGAGATTATGGGGTACAGGGAACAGGCAGATACGCAGTATTTT. Protein sequence: CSVEIMGYREQADTQYF.

The CDR3 DNA reads as TGTGCCAGCAGTGAAGTTGGGGGCAGGGGAAAGGAAAAACTGTTTTTT. Residues: CASSEVGGRGKEKLFF. The V call is TRBV2, the J call TRBJ1-4; D is perhaps TRBD1 (6 bases). The CDR3 extends over 16 amino acids. CDR1 is SNHLY and CDR2 is FYNNEI in the germline V gene. V was shortened by 1 base and J by 8 bases, with 17 bases between the two germline ends.

This rearrangement joins TRBV7-2 to TRBJ2-7, with D perhaps TRBD2 (5 bases). Trimming removed 5 bases from V and 2 bases from J, with 16 bases in between. CDR1 SGHTA and CDR2 FQGNSA come from the germline V gene. This CDR3 has 15 residues. The CDR3 DNA reads as TGTGCCAGCAGCAAGCCTGGGAGCCAAACCTACGAGCAGTACTTC. Translation: CASSKPGSQTYEQYF.